The 15 T cell receptor beta chains below come from one sample, sequenced in a study of blood T cell repertoires in COVID-19. Sequenced by immunoSEQ multiplex PCR; TCRdb stores in-frame clones only, minus some. Of 95,000 to 100,000 clones in the sample, 85% were seen once. The sequenced material came from peripheral blood. The source of these receptors is a woman between 65 and 79 years old with active or convalescent COVID-19.

The genes are TRBV6-2 or TRBV6-3 and TRBJ1-4; D unclear. Germline V lookup: CDR1 MNHEY, CDR2 SVGEGT. The CDR3 is 15 amino acids. Trimming took off 5 bases at V and 3 bases at J, with 13 bases between the two ends. The CDR3 coding sequence is TGTGCCAGCAGTCACACCGGAGTGTCTAATGAAAAACTGTTTTTT. It translates to CASSHTGVSNEKLFF.

As DNA, the CDR3 is TGCGCCAGCAGCTTGCTGGGGACAGTCCTAGGTAGCTCCTATAATTCACCCCTCCACTTT. It yields the protein CASSLLGTVLGSSYNSPLHF. This rearrangement joins TRBV5-1 to TRBJ1-6; 7 bases align to TRBD1. Germline V CDR1 and CDR2: SGHRS, YFSETQ. The CDR3 is 20 amino acids. V was pared by 1 base and J by 0 bases, with 13 bases of the junction left unmatched.

This clone came up once. V and J are TRBV21-1 and TRBJ1-5; the table gives TRBD1 as D, unverified against the DNA. TRBV21-1 is annotated as a pseudogene. The CDR3 has 15 residues. The CDR3 nucleotides read TGTGCCAGCAGCACTGGACAGGGGGCTGGGCAGCCCCAGCATTTT. This codes for CASSTGQGAGQPQHF.

The sample holds one count of this clone. The chain is built from TRBV5-1 and TRBJ1-3, with TRBD1 matching 8 bases. Germline trimming cut 7 bases from V and 1 base from J; bases unmatched to any gene: 4. Per germline, CDR1 SGHRS and CDR2 YFSETQ. The CDR3 loop spans 14 amino acids. CDR3 protein: CASAQGESGNTIYF. In DNA form, the CDR3 reads TGCGCCAGCGCACAGGGGGAGTCTGGAAACACCATATATTTT.

This chain joins TRBV7-8 and TRBJ2-1; D may be TRBD2 (8 bases). CDR3 length: 18 residues. The V end was cut by 5 bases, the J end by 5 bases, with 25 bases between. Germline loops: CDR1 SGHVS, CDR2 FQNEAQ. The CDR3 loop is CASSPDREGLVNHNEQFF. CDR3 bases: TGTGCCAGCAGCCCAGACAGGGAGGGACTAGTAAATCACAATGAGCAGTTCTTC.

The chain combines TRBV5-4 with TRBJ2-7; tentatively, D is TRBD1 (5 bases). This CDR3 has 14 amino acids. Germline CDR1 SGHNT, CDR2 YYREEE (reference sequence). Trimming removed 0 bases at V and 6 bases at J, with 13 bases between. Written as DNA, the CDR3 is TGTGCCAGCAGCTTGGGGGGCCTTCAGAGCGAGCAGTACTTC. Its protein is CASSLGGLQSEQYF.

V and J are TRBV6-5 and TRBJ2-2; D possibly corresponds to TRBD1 (5 bases). The CDR3 loop spans 13 amino acids. CDR1 is MNHEY and CDR2 is SVGAGI in the germline V gene. The V end was cut by 6 bases, the J end by 1 base, with 6 bases between. CDR3 in amino acids: CASRQVNTGELFF. The CDR3 region has the DNA TGTGCCAGCAGACAGGTGAACACCGGGGAGCTGTTTTTT.

CDR3 amino acids: CASSVRGAGTDTQYF. Here the CDR3 DNA reads TGTGCCAGCAGCGTACGGGGGGCCGGCACAGATACGCAGTATTTT. The chain uses TRBV9 and TRBJ2-3; maybe TRBD2 (7 bases). With 1 base removed from V and 1 base from J, the gap between germline ends came to 10 bases. The V gene's germline CDR1 is SGDLS and CDR2 YYNGEE. This CDR3 comprises 15 residues.

This clone showed up just a few times. This chain uses TRBV6-6 with TRBJ1-1; D not certain. Trimming stripped 4 bases from V and 1 base from J, with 7 bases between. This CDR3 region has 13 residues. CDR1 and CDR2 from the germline V gene are MNHNY and SVGAGI (reference sequence). The CDR3 coding sequence is TGTGCCAGCAGTTTGTCAGAGAACACTGAAGCTTTCTTT. It translates to CASSLSENTEAFF.

This clone was recorded a few times. J is TRBJ1-5 and V is TRBV2; maybe TRBD1 (5 bases). The CDR3 totals 16 residues. V was cut by 2 bases and J by 0 bases, with 11 bases left in between. CDR1 is SNHLY and CDR2 is FYNNEI in the germline V gene. The CDR3 DNA follows: TGTGCCAGCAGTGAACAGGGTGGGAATAGCAATCAGCCCCAGCATTTT. Amino acids: CASSEQGGNSNQPQHF.

The chain links TRBV5-6 to TRBJ1-2, with D perhaps matching TRBD1 (6 bases). The germline V gene has CDR1 SGHDT and CDR2 YYEEEE. Trimming removed 3 bases from V and 7 bases from J, with 10 bases in between. The length of the CDR3 is 12 residues. The CDR3 sequence: CASSSTGGGYTF. CDR3 nucleotides: TGTGCCAGCAGCTCGACAGGAGGTGGCTACACCTTC.

The V and J genes are TRBV7-9 and TRBJ2-5; 11 bases map to TRBD1. The CDR3 is made up of 16 amino acids. Germline V gives CDR1 SEHNR, CDR2 FQNEAQ (reference sequence). The V segment lost 1 base and the J segment 2 bases; nucleotides outside the gene matches: 3. The CDR3 protein is CASSLVRDRGQETQYF. CDR3 DNA: TGTGCCAGCAGCTTAGTCCGGGACAGGGGGCAAGAGACCCAGTACTTC. The full variable domain, with the rest looked up from reference TRBV7-9 and TRBJ2-5, is DTGVSQNPRHKITKRGQNVTFRCDPISEHNRLYWYRQTLGQGPEFLTYFQNEAQLEKSRLLSDRFSAERPKGSFSTLEIQRTEQGDSAMYLCASSLVRDRGQETQYFGPGTRLLVL.

Here the CDR3 DNA reads TGTGCCAGCAGCCAAGATACGACCCGGAGTGAGCAGTTCTTC. It translates to CASSQDTTRSEQFF. The V call is TRBV3-1 (or the pseudogene TRBV3-2), the J call TRBJ2-1; the D is unclear. Germline V CDR1 and CDR2: LGHDT, YNNKEL (reference sequence). V lost 0 bases to trimming and J lost 9 bases, with 12 bases between them. This CDR3 region has 14 residues.

This clone was seen a single time. The CDR3: CAHTSGRASDTQYF. The CDR3, as DNA: TGTGCCCACACTAGCGGGAGGGCCTCAGATACGCAGTATTTT. This chain joins TRBV28 and TRBJ2-3; 13 nucleotides match TRBD2. V shed 11 bases, J shed 4 bases, and the junction held 6 bases outside the gene matches. Germline lookup yields CDR1 MDHEN and CDR2 SYDVKM. This CDR3 region has 14 residues.

The genes are TRBV10-2 and TRBJ2-4, with a tentative D call TRBD2 (5 bases). There are 16 residues in the CDR3. V dropped 7 bases and J dropped 1 base, with 17 bases sitting between them. CDR1 and CDR2 (germline): WSHSY, SAAADI. CDR3 sequence reads: CASNPSLWEAKNIQYF. The DNA for the CDR3 is TGCGCCAGCAACCCATCTTTGTGGGAGGCCAAAAACATTCAGTACTTC.